A selection of T cell receptor beta chains follows, all from one sample in a study of CD8 T cells in ankylosing spondylitis. MiXCR, applied by TCRdb to the 5' RACE reads, yields one record per CDR3 protein. Of under 250,000 distinct CDR3 sequences in the sample, roughly a tenth were seen once. The specimen was blood, either unsorted or a sorted T cell fraction (not recorded which). Every receptor here comes from a male donor with ankylosing spondylitis or in good health (not recorded which). The CDR3 runs from the conserved cysteine through the conserved F or W. A D gene is named only where the DNA matches it firmly. Rows may omit the clone size; those that give it use once, few, many or a size class.

TRBJ1-5,.,many,TRBV10-3,TGTGCCAGCCACGGGCTCGTCGACCAGCCCCAGCATTTT,CASHGLVDQPQHF
TRBJ2-7,TRBD2,.,TRBV20-1,TGCAGTGCTAGAGATGTAACTAGCGGGGGCCCCCTCTACGAGCAGTACTTC,CSARDVTSGGPLYEQYF
TRBJ2-1,TRBD2,many,TRBV27,TGTGCCAGCAGTTTATCGGGCGGGGGGGGATACAATGAGCAGTTCTTC,CASSLSGGGGYNEQFF
TRBJ2-3,TRBD1,many,TRBV20-1,TGCAGTGCCCCGGACAGGTTCGCCACAGATACGCAGTATTTT,CSAPDRFATDTQYF
TRBJ2-3,.,many,TRBV18,TGTGCCAGCTCACCAGCACAGATCACAGATACGCAGTATTTT,CASSPAQITDTQYF
TRBJ2-7,.,many,TRBV29-1,TGCAGCGTTGACAGGCTAAGCTCCTACGAGCAGTACTTC,CSVDRLSSYEQYF
TRBJ2-7,TRBD1,.,TRBV2,TGTGCCAGCAGTGAAGTACAGGGGGCGGGCGAGCAGTACTTC,CASSEVQGAGEQYF
TRBJ2-5,.,many,TRBV5-1,TGCGCCAGCAGCTTCGGGGCGGGCCAGACCCAAGAGACCCAGTACTTC,CASSFGAGQTQETQYF
TRBJ2-7,TRBD1,many,TRBV20-1,TGCAGTGCCGACGCGTTAGGGACAGCTTCCTACGAGCAGTACTTC,CSADALGTASYEQYF
TRBJ1-1,TRBD1,many,TRBV7-6,TGTGCCAGCAGCCCCAGCGACCCAGGGGGCGGTTGGTTTGACGCTGAAGCTTTCTTT,CASSPSDPGGGWFDAEAFF
TRBJ2-5,TRBD1,many,TRBV7-7,TGTGCCAGCAGCTTATCACAGGGGGCGGTCGAGACCCAGTACTTC,CASSLSQGAVETQYF
TRBJ1-3,.,many,TRBV6-5,TGTGCCAGCAGTTACTCGGGAATGGCCTCTGGAAACACCATATATTTT,CASSYSGMASGNTIYF
TRBJ1-1,.,many,TRBV12-3/TRBV12-4,TGTGCCAGCAGTTCAAACAGTTACACTGAAGCTTTCTTT,CASSSNSYTEAFF
TRBJ2-3,.,many,TRBV30,TGTGCCTGGAGGACAGCCAGCACAGATACGCAGTATTTT,CAWRTASTDTQYF
TRBJ2-5,.,.,TRBV10-3,TGTGCCATCAGCGCGGAGCCCCCCAAAGAAGAGACCCAGTACTTC,CAISAEPPKEETQYF
TRBJ2-1,.,many,TRBV9,TGTGCCAGCAGCGTAGTACCACAGGGCCAAGGCGGTGAGCAGTTCTTC,CASSVVPQGQGGEQFF
TRBJ2-4,TRBD2,many,TRBV6-5,TGTGCCAGCAGTTATGGGGCCCCGGGGGGCATTCAGTACTTC,CASSYGAPGGIQYF
TRBJ1-1,.,many,TRBV5-1,TGCGCCAGCAGGAGTCAGGGGAACACTGAAGCTTTCTTT,CASRSQGNTEAFF
TRBJ1-5,.,many,TRBV5-6,TGTGCCAGCAGCATTTGGGTGGGACGACAAGCACCTTCGCCCCAGCATTTT,CASSIWVGRQAPSPQHF
TRBJ1-1,.,.,TRBV7-9,TGTGCCAGCAGCCTCGGGACCGACGGGAAAGCTTTCTTT,CASSLGTDGKAFF
TRBJ1-2,.,many,TRBV5-1,TGCGCCAGCAGCTTGGCGCAGGGGCTCGGCTATGGCTACACCTTC,CASSLAQGLGYGYTF
TRBJ1-1,.,many,TRBV5-1,TGCGCCAGCAGCTTGGCGGGCTCGAACACTGAAGCTTTCTTT,CASSLAGSNTEAFF
TRBJ1-1,.,many,TRBV10-3,TGTGCCATCAGCGGAGGGGGAACGGCTGAAGCTTTCTTT,CAISGGGTAEAFF
TRBJ2-3,.,many,TRBV29-1,TGCAGCGTTGAAGGTGGGGGTCACCTAGGCATCGATACGCAGTATTTT,CSVEGGGHLGIDTQYF
TRBJ2-3,.,many,TRBV21-1,TGTGCCAGCAGCAAATCCCCACTTGAGCGGGGGGCCACAGATACGCAGTATTTT,CASSKSPLERGATDTQYF